Following are 14 T cell receptor beta chains from one sample sequenced in a study of cytotoxic CD8 clonotypes in ibrutinib-treated CLL. The data were produced by immunoSEQ multiplex PCR, yet TCRdb's version contains in-frame clones alone and is incomplete. The sample consists of 68,000 or so clones, 68% of them appearing once. Sequenced here: PBMCs, sampled after 12 months of ibrutinib treatment. All receptors come from a human donor with chronic lymphocytic leukemia.

The genes are TRBV20-1 and TRBJ1-2; D not resolved. Trimming pared 6 bases from V and 1 base from J, leaving 3 bases between. Germline assignment: CDR1 DFQATT and CDR2 SNEGSKA (reference sequence). This CDR3 region has 10 residues. CDR3 in DNA: TGCAGTGCCGATAACTATGGCTACACCTTC. The encoded protein is CSADNYGYTF.

The chain has TRBV5-5 and TRBJ1-1; D uncertain. Germline-derived CDR1 and CDR2 are SGHKS and YYEKEE (reference sequence). The CDR3 contains 13 residues. Trimming left V 4 bases short and J 1 base short, with 8 bases between. The CDR3 DNA reads as TGTGCCAGCAGCCCACAGCAGAACACTGAAGCTTTCTTT. This sequence encodes CASSPQQNTEAFF.

The V gene is TRBV4-3, the J gene TRBJ2-6; D possibly corresponds to TRBD1 (5 bases). The CDR3 totals 19 residues. V lost 0 bases to trimming and J lost 0 bases, with 15 bases between them. Germline lookup yields CDR1 LGHNA and CDR2 YSLEER. As DNA, the CDR3 is TGCGCCAGCAGCCAAGATACCCAGGGCAATCCCTCTGGGGCCAACGTCCTGACTTTC. It codes for CASSQDTQGNPSGANVLTF.

The chain employs TRBV2 and TRBJ1-5, with no clear D. V gave up 6 bases and J gave up 4 bases, with 10 bases separating them. Germline CDR1 is SNHLY and CDR2 is FYNNEI. This CDR3 contains 13 residues. In DNA, the CDR3 is TGTGCCAGCAGCATGAGACTAAATCAGCCCCAGCATTTT. Translating it yields CASSMRLNQPQHF.

The chain carries TRBV7-2 and TRBJ1-4; weak D call: TRBD1 (5 bases). Germline lookup yields CDR1 SGHTA and CDR2 FQGNSA. This CDR3 comprises 15 residues. Trimming took 7 bases from V and 7 from J, leaving 19 bases between them. CDR3 sequence (DNA): TGTGCCAGCACCCTTGCGGGGGGTATAGGTGAAAAACTGTTTTTT. The encoded protein is CASTLAGGIGEKLFF.

This chain uses TRBV18 with TRBJ2-3; 9 bases line up with TRBD1. Germline lookup yields CDR1 KGHSH and CDR2 LQKENI. Trimming removed 6 bases from V and 0 bases from J; junction bases left unmatched: 4. CDR3 length equals 15 residues. The CDR3 region is CASSGQGISTDTQYF. The CDR3 coding sequence is TGTGCCAGCTCCGGACAGGGGATCAGCACAGATACGCAGTATTTT.

This clone was seen more than once but under ten times. The DNA of the CDR3 is TGTGCCGGAAGCTGGGGGGGCGTCCGGAACACTGAAGCTTTCTTT. This sequence encodes CAGSWGGVRNTEAFF. The chain uses TRBV7-9 and TRBJ1-1; possibly TRBD1 for D (6 bases). The CDR3 covers 15 residues. CDR1 and CDR2 from the germline V gene are SEHNR and FQNEAQ (reference sequence). V lost 11 bases, J lost 1 base, and 20 bases lay in between.

This clone was recorded once. The chain uses TRBV5-6 and TRBJ1-5, with D uncertain. Trimming removed 4 bases at V and 5 bases at J, with 4 bases between. CDR1 and CDR2 from the germline V gene are SGHDT and YYEEEE. The CDR3 covers 11 residues. For the CDR3, the DNA is TGTGCCAGCAGCGGAGATCAGCCCCAGCATTTT. Translation: CASSGDQPQHF.

Comments on this clone: A read error may produce the germline difference seen at one junction end. The V call is TRBV29-1, the J call TRBJ1-1, with TRBD1 as a possible D gene (6 bases). Germline loops: CDR1 SQVTM, CDR2 ANQGSEA. This CDR3 contains 12 residues. CDR3 nucleotides: TGCAGCGTTCTGCAGGGGAACGCTGAAGCTTTCTTT. Translating it yields CSVLQGNAEAFF.

This clone was seen a single time. J is TRBJ1-2 and V is TRBV19; TRBD1 matches at 7 bases. Germline V gives CDR1 LNHDA, CDR2 SQIVND (reference sequence). This CDR3 region has 13 residues. Losses at the gene ends were 4 bases for V and 8 bases for J; bases not matched to a gene: 7. CDR3 nucleotides: TGTGCCAGTAGTAGACAGGGCTCGAGCGGCTACACCTTC. Its protein product is CASSRQGSSGYTF.

The chain joins TRBV7-2 to TRBJ1-3; 11 positions match TRBD1. Germline values: CDR1 SGHTA, CDR2 FQGNSA. The CDR3 consists of 17 residues. V shed 2 bases, J shed 4 bases, and the junction held 7 bases outside the gene matches. The CDR3 loop reads CASSLSAGQGAGNTIYF. CDR3 bases: TGTGCCAGCAGCTTATCCGCCGGACAGGGGGCGGGAAACACCATATATTTT. Together with reference TRBV7-2 and TRBJ1-3, the CDR3 gives the full variable domain: GAGVSQSPSNKVTEKGKDVELRCDPISGHTALYWYRQSLGQGLEFLIYFQGNSAPDKSGLPSDRFSAERTGGSVSTLTIQRTQQEDSAVYLCASSLSAGQGAGNTIYFGEGSWLTVV.

The gene calls are TRBV9 and TRBJ2-7, with TRBD1 identical over 11 bases. Trimming cost V 7 bases and J 4 bases; bases outside gene matches: 4. Germline V CDR1 and CDR2: SGDLS, YYNGEE. The CDR3 is made up of 13 amino acids. This chain's CDR3 is CASSGTGGYEQYF. Here the CDR3 DNA reads TGTGCCAGCTCGGGGACAGGGGGATACGAGCAGTACTTC.

The chain has TRBV5-5 and TRBJ1-4; 12 bases agree with TRBD1. The CDR3 totals 17 residues. The ends lost 3 bases at V and 6 bases at J; junction bases unmatched: 9. CDR1 and CDR2 (germline): SGHKS, YYEKEE (reference sequence). The CDR3 sequence is CASSYRDRGRPDEKLFF. CDR3 nucleotides: TGTGCCAGCAGCTACCGGGACAGGGGGCGACCAGATGAAAAACTGTTTTTT.

The J gene is TRBJ2-7, the V gene TRBV18; maybe TRBD1 (6 bases). CDR3 length: 13 amino acids. Trimming took off 3 bases at V and 3 bases at J, with 9 bases between the two ends. Per germline, CDR1 KGHSH and CDR2 LQKENI. The CDR3 nucleotides are TGTGCCAGCTCACCTACAGGGAACTACGAGCAGTACTTC. It translates to CASSPTGNYEQYF.